The T cell receptor (beta chain) described here comes from a study of blood T cell repertoires in COVID-19. Study-wide context: Both acute and convalescent COVID-19 samples were obtained from the United States, Italy and Spain.

This CDR3 is 15 amino acids long. V dropped 3 bases and J dropped 7; count of bases not matched to a gene: 10. From germline, CDR1 is MNHEY and CDR2 SMNVEV (reference sequence). The table came from immunoSEQ multiplex PCR; TCRdb's copy has only in-frame clones and leaves some out. The sample records 110,000 or so clones, more than 80% being singletons. V is TRBV27 and J is TRBJ1-1; 8 nucleotides agree with TRBD1. The clonotype originates from a woman in her sixties or seventies with COVID-19, enrolled during active disease. Sequences were obtained from peripheral blood. The CDR3 bases are TGTGCCAGCAGTTTGGCCTCAGGGGGCGCGGGTGAAGCTTTCTTT. It translates to CASSLASGGAGEAFF.